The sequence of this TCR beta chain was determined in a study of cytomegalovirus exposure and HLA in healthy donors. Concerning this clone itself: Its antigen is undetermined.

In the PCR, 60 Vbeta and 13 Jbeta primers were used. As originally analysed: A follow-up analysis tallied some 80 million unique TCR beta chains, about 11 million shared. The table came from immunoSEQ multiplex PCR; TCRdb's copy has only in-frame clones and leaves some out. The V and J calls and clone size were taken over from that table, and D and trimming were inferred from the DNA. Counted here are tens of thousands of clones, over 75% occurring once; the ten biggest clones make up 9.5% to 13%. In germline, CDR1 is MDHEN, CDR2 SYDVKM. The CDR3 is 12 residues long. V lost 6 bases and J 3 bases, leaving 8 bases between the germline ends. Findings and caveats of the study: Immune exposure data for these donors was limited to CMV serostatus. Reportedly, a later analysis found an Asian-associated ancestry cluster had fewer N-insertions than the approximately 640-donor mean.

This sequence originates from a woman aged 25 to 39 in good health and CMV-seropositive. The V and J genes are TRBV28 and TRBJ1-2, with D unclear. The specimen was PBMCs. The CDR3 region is CASRASDYGYTF. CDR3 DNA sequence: TGTGCCAGCAGGGCCAGTGACTATGGCTACACCTTC.